This T cell receptor beta chain stems from a study of CD8 T cells in Susac syndrome. Study results and caveats: Susac-specific public clones in total CD8+ repertoires numbered about 17; in CD8+ TEMRA repertoires, they numbered about 5.

RNA in amounts of roughly 0.5 to 1 ug was reverse transcribed with random hexamers. An immunoSEQ multiplex PCR generated amplified TCR beta CDR3 products spanning 54 Vbeta and 13 Jbeta. MiXCR, applied by TCRdb to the immunoSEQ multiplex PCR reads, yields one record per CDR3 protein. This table holds 95,000 to 150,000 distinct CDR3 sequences, around 94% found once. This clonotype has a single count. Its antigen remains unknown. Trimming removed 4 bases from V and 2 bases from J, with 15 bases in between. Per the germline V gene, CDR1 is SGDLS and CDR2 is YYNGEE. The CDR3 is 15 amino acids. Patients with Susac syndrome fulfilled recently defined diagnostic criteria for definite or probable disease. TEMRA cells were enriched by FACS, while CD8+ and CD4+ T cells were obtained through a negative isolation that was performed magnetically.

The sample consisted of CD8+ T cells from PBMCs. The gene calls are TRBV9 and TRBJ1-2; D uncertain. The sequence was collected from a human donor with Susac syndrome. The CDR3 nucleotides read TGTGCCAGCAGCCCATCGGACTACCTAAACTATGGCTACACCTTC. It yields the protein CASSPSDYLNYGYTF.